Shown below are 11 T cell receptor beta chains from a single sample sequenced in a study of CD8+ T cells in alopecia areata. As the sequencing template, cDNA was produced by extracting RNA and reverse transcribing it. Assay used: immunoSEQ multiplex PCR; TCRdb lists only in-frame clones, some missing. This repertoire shows some 190,000 clones, approximately 61% found once; its top ten account for approximately 1%. Noted treatment: oral pan-JAK inhibitor, 5-10 mg twice daily. This specimen was CD4+ T cells sorted from blood, taken at week 24, from a patient treated with tofacitinib. These TCRs come from a human donor with alopecia areata.

The chain recombines TRBV27 with TRBJ1-1; D is possibly TRBD1 (5 bases). CDR1 is MNHEY, CDR2 SMNVEV, per germline (reference sequence). V was shortened by 7 bases and J by 5 bases, with 14 bases between the two germline ends. The CDR3 consists of 13 residues. The CDR3 DNA reads as TGTGCCAGCACCCCTCGGGGGAGAACTGAAGCTTTCTTT. Amino acids: CASTPRGRTEAFF.

V gene TRBV7-2 combines with J gene TRBJ2-7, with TRBD1 as a possible D gene (5 bases). Germline V gives CDR1 SGHTA, CDR2 FQGNSA. V was clipped by 1 base and J by 5 bases, with 12 bases between them. The CDR3 length is 14 residues. The CDR3 DNA sequence: TGTGCCAGCAGCTTAGTGGGGTGGGGCGACGAGCAGTACTTC. It codes for CASSLVGWGDEQYF.

This chain joins TRBV7-2 and TRBJ2-1, with D possibly being TRBD2 (5 bases). CDR1 is SGHTA, CDR2 FQGNSA, per germline. V lost 1 base, J lost 6 bases, and 13 bases lay in between. This CDR3 spans 15 amino acids. The CDR3 sequence: CASSLGGSALNEQFF. The DNA for the CDR3 is TGTGCCAGCAGCTTAGGAGGGTCAGCCCTCAATGAGCAGTTCTTC.

This clone was seen a handful of times. The chain carries TRBV29-1 and TRBJ1-1; a possible D gene is TRBD1 (6 bases). There are 13 residues in the CDR3. V gave up 7 bases and J gave up 2 bases, with 14 bases separating them. Germline CDR1 reads SQVTM; CDR2 reads ANQGSEA. The CDR3 loop reads CSATLQGNTEAFF. CDR3 nucleotides: TGCAGCGCTACTCTACAGGGTAACACTGAAGCTTTCTTT.

The genes are TRBV29-1 and TRBJ1-1; TRBD1 might be the D (5 bases). The CDR3 contains 16 residues. Germline lookup yields CDR1 SQVTM and CDR2 ANQGSEA. Deletions cut 2 bases from V and 1 base from J, with 17 bases between. CDR3 DNA: TGCAGCGTTGAACCAGGGCGGGGGTCGAGGAACACTGAAGCTTTCTTT. This translates into CSVEPGRGSRNTEAFF. Full variable domain (remainder filled in from reference TRBV29-1 and TRBJ1-1): SAVISQKPSRDICQRGTSLTIQCQVDSQVTMMFWYRQQPGQSLTLIATANQGSEATYESGFVIDKFPISRPNLTFSTLTVSNMSPEDSSIYLCSVEPGRGSRNTEAFFGQGTRLTVV.

Only a few counts were recorded for this clone. The chain couples TRBV14 to TRBJ2-5, with TRBD1 as a possible D gene (5 bases). V gave up 2 bases and J gave up 7 bases, with 11 bases separating them. The V gene's germline CDR1 is SGHDN and CDR2 FVKESK. This CDR3 contains 13 residues. The CDR3 here is CASSQLPQGTQYF. The CDR3 DNA reads TGTGCCAGCAGCCAACTGCCGCAGGGGACCCAGTACTTC.

The rearrangement uses TRBV27 and TRBJ2-7; TRBD1 matches at 9 bases. The CDR3 spans 13 residues. V gave up 8 bases and J gave up 5 bases; unmatched junction bases: 7. Germline lookup yields CDR1 MNHEY and CDR2 SMNVEV (reference sequence). CDR3 coding DNA: TGTGCCAGCCGTCGGGACAGGGAAAACGAGCAGTACTTC. Encoded protein: CASRRDRENEQYF.

The gene calls are TRBV7-8 and TRBJ1-2, with no clear D. Per germline, CDR1 SGHVS and CDR2 FQNEAQ. V shed 1 base and J shed 4 bases, with 10 bases lying between them. The CDR3 contains 14 residues. The CDR3 DNA is TGTGCCAGCAGCTTAGGTCGGGGATCCTATGGCTACACCTTC. It specifies CASSLGRGSYGYTF.

Only a few counts were recorded for this clone. The gene calls are TRBV5-1 and TRBJ2-3; D may match TRBD1 or TRBD2 (5 bases each). This CDR3 comprises 15 residues. Trimming took 0 bases from V and 11 from J, leaving 19 bases between them. Germline V gives CDR1 SGHRS, CDR2 YFSETQ. CDR3 residues: CASSLGPGWGRMQYF. As DNA, the CDR3 is TGCGCCAGCAGCTTGGGACCGGGATGGGGACGGATGCAGTATTTT.

This chain uses TRBV29-1 with TRBJ2-7; 8 bases are shared with TRBD1. Germline lookup yields CDR1 SQVTM and CDR2 ANQGSEA. This CDR3 is 13 amino acids long. The V gene end was trimmed by 7 bases and the J gene end by 5 bases; junction bases not matched to a gene: 10. The CDR3, as DNA: TGCAGCGCCAACCTGGACAGGGACCACGAGCAGTACTTC. Translation: CSANLDRDHEQYF.

This clone was counted a few times. The chain employs TRBV29-1 and TRBJ2-5; 8 bases agree with TRBD1. Germline V gene sequence: CDR1 SQVTM, CDR2 ANQGSEA. The CDR3 runs to 14 residues. V lost 6 bases and J lost 6; bases outside the gene matches: 12. In DNA form, the CDR3 reads TGCAGCGTCGGGCCCTGGACAGGGATGAAGACCCAGTACTTC. It translates to CSVGPWTGMKTQYF.